The subject of this entry is one T cell receptor beta chain. Its specificity is unknown. These data are taken from a study of identical twins. The CDR3 runs to 12 residues. Trimming pared 2 bases from V and 6 bases from J, leaving 11 bases between. CDR1 and CDR2 (germline): DFQATT, SNEGSKA (reference sequence). One entry per CDR3 protein results from TCRdb running MiXCR on the 5' RACE reads. The sample yields under 300,000 distinct CDR3 sequences, about 12% seen once. General study findings and limits: Memory repertoires lacked the insertion deficit that abundant cord blood beta clonotypes showed.

This same sample was also part of a study on yellow fever vaccine responses in identical twins.

The receptor was isolated from a woman under 30 in good health. Material for sequencing was memory (CD45RO+) T cells sorted from blood. V and J are TRBV20-1 and TRBJ2-7, with D perhaps matching TRBD1 (5 bases). The CDR3 DNA reads TGCAGTGCTAGAACAGGATTAGCCGAGCAGTACTTC. As protein: CSARTGLAEQYF.